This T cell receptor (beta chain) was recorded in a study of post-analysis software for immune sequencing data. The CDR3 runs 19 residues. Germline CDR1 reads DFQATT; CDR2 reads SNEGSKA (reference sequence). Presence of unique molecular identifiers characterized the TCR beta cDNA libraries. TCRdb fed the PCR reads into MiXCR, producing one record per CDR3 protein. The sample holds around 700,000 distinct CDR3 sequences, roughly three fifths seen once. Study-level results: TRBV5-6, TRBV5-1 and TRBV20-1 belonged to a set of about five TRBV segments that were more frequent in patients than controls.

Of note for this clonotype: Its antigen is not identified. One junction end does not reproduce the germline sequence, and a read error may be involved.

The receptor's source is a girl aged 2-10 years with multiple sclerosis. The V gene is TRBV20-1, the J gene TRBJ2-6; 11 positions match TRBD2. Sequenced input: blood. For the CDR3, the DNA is TGCAGTGCTAGGCCTTACCGAGCTAGCGGGGGGATCGGGGCCAACGTCTTGACTTTC. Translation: CSARPYRASGGIGANVLTF.